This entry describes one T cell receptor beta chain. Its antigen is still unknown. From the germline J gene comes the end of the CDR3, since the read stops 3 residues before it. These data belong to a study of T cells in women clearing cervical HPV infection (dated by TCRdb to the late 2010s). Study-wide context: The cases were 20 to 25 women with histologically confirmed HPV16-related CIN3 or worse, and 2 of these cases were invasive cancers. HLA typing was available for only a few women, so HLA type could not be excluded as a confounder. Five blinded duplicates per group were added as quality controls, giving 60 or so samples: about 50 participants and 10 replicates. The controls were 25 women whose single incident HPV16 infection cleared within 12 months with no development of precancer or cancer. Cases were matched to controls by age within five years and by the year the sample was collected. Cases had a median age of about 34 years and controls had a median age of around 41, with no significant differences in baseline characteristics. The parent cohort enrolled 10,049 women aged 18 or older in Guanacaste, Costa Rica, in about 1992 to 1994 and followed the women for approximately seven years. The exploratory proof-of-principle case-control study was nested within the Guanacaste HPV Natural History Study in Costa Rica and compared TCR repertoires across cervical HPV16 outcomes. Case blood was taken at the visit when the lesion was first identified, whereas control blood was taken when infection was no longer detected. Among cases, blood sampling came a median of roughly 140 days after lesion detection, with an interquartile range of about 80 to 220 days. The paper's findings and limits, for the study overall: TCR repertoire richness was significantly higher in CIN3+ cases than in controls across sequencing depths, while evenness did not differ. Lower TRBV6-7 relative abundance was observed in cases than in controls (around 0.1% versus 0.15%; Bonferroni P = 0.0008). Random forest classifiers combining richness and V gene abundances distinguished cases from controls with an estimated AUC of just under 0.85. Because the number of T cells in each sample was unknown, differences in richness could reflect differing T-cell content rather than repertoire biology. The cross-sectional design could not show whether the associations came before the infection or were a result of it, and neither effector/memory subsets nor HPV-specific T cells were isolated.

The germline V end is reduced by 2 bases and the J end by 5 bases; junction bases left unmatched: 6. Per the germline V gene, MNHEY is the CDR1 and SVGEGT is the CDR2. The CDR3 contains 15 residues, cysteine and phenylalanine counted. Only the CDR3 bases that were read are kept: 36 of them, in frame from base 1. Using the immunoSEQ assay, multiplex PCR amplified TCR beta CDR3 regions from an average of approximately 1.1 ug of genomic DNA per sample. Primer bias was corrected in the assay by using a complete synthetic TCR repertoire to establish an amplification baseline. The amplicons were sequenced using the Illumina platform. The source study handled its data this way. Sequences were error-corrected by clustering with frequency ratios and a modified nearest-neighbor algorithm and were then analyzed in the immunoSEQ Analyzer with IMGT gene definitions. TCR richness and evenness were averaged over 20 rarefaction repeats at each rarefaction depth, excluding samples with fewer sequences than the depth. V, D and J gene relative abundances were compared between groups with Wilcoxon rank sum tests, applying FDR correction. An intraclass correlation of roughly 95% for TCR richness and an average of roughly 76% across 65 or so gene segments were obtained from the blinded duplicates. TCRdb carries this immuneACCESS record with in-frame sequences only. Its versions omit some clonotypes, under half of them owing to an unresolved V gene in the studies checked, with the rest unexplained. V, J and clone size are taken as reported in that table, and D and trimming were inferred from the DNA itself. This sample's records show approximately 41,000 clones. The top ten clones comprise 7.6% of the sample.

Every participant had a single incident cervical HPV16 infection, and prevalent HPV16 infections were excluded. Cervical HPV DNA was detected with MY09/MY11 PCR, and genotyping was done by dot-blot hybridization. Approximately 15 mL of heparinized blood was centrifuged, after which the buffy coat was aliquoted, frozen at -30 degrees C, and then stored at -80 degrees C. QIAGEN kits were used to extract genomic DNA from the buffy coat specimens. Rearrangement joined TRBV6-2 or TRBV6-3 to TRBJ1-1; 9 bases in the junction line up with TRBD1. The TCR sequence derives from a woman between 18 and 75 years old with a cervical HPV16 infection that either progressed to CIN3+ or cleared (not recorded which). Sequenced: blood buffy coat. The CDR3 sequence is CASSYGGTGRTEAFF. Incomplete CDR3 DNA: TGTGCCAGCAGTTACGGGGGGACAGGGAGGACTGAA.